The rows below give T cell receptor beta chains drawn from one sample of a study of T-cell memory formation after mild COVID-19. MiXCR, run by TCRdb on the 5' RACE reads, gives a single entry per CDR3 protein. Here the sample spans roughly 300,000 distinct CDR3 sequences, around 13% being singletons. Sequencing was carried out using PBMCs or a T cell subset sorted from them (not recorded which). The receptors originated from a man in his late teens or twenties who had mild COVID-19 (a few samples of this study predate the infection). Cell type and time point are not known. Both conserved end residues are trimmed from each CDR3. Clone size, where shown, is once, few, many, or a class for clones that have expanded.

>NA|TRBJ2-1|TRBV20-1
SAKIRDRAFNEQF
>few|TRBJ2-1|TRBV28
ASCARAEQF
>few|TRBJ1-5|TRBV28
ASSFRPGYQPQH
>NA|TRBJ1-2|TRBV12-3/TRBV12-4
ASSRDSGGYT
>NA|TRBJ2-2|TRBV4-1
ASSQNREGTGELF
>NA|TRBJ1-2|TRBV4-1
ASSQDRAGGYGYT
>few|TRBJ2-7|TRBV5-1
ASSLGTGTDEQY
>NA|TRBJ2-5|TRBV2
ASSDRARGSQETQY
>few|TRBJ2-3|TRBV20-1
SAVRTSGAGDTQY
>few|TRBJ1-5|TRBV12-3/TRBV12-4
ASSSREPGQDQPQH
>many|TRBJ2-2|TRBV6-1
ASSEELANTGELF
>NA|TRBJ2-5|TRBV6-2/TRBV6-3
ASSLPLKTQY
>NA|TRBJ1-5|TRBV10-3
AIRGTEGQPQH
>NA|TRBJ2-5|TRBV7-2
ASSRGGQGETQY
>NA|TRBJ1-1|TRBV5-1
ASSLRRENTEAF
>few|TRBJ1-2|TRBV7-9
ASSFARGSGGYT
>NA|TRBJ2-1|TRBV6-4
ASSDSTARYGEQF
>NA|TRBJ2-5|TRBV7-2
ASSSRYTGGRETQY
>NA|TRBJ1-5|TRBV10-3
AISERQGSNQPQH